The clone carrying this T cell receptor beta chain was detected only a few times. Its antigen is not identified. The record originates from a study of shared clonotypes between healthy human individuals. Whole-study context: Used for every donor were three CD4 naive, three CD4 memory, two CD8 naive and one CD8 memory plate. Whole-study results and caveats: Incompleteness in sorted-subset sequencing, despite large depth, was shown by rarefaction. Clonotypes which were not shared had lower generation probabilities than clonotypes that all four donors shared.

Profiled with immunoSEQ multiplex PCR; TCRdb holds only in-frame clones, not every one. The sample contains nearly 1,000,000 clones, approximately 80% of which appear only once. This CDR3 contains 16 residues. The V gene's germline CDR1 is SGHTA and CDR2 FQGNSA. Trimming cost V 2 bases and J 0 bases, with 8 bases left between them. Sequenced input: memory CD4+ T cells sorted from blood. Subset: CD45RA-negative fraction. This sequence was found in a man aged 18 to 30 in good health. The chain is built from TRBV7-2 and TRBJ1-6; D gene uncertain. DNA of the CDR3: TGTGCCAGCAGCTTATCCAGGAGCTCCTATAATTCACCCCTCCACTTT. It encodes CASSLSRSSYNSPLHF.